These T cell receptor beta chains were read from a single sample in a study of blood T cell repertoires in COVID-19. Profiling relied on immunoSEQ multiplex PCR, and the TCRdb table lists in-frame clones only, not all of them. The sample lists about 200,000 clones; around 76% were seen once. The sequencing input was peripheral blood. These receptor sequences come from a woman between 55 and 75 years old with COVID-19, enrolled during active disease. Each CDR3 is given with its conserved first and last residue. D genes are given only for firm matches. Clone size appears in some rows only: once, few, many, or a class for an expanded clone.

TRBJ2-3 | TRBV27 | . | . | TGTGCCAGCAGTTCACGACGGGATTGGGCGAGCACAGATACGCAGTATTTT | CASSSRRDWASTDTQYF
TRBJ2-1 | TRBV6-5 | . | TRBD2 | TGTGCCAGCAAGAGGACTAGCGGGAGGGCCGGTGAGCAGTTCTTC | CASKRTSGRAGEQFF
TRBJ2-2 | TRBV10-3 | . | . | TGTGCCATCAGGCCTCCCGGGAACACCGGGGAGCTGTTTTTT | CAIRPPGNTGELFF
TRBJ2-1 | TRBV2 | few | TRBD2 | TGTGCCAGCATACAAAGGACTAGCACAACCTACAATGAGCAGTTCTTC | CASIQRTSTTYNEQFF
TRBJ2-1 | TRBV5-8 | . | . | TGTGCCAGCAGCCCCAGGGATGATGAGCAGTTCTTC | CASSPRDDEQFF
TRBJ2-2 | TRBV7-9 | . | TRBD1 | TGTGCCAGCAGCTCCGGGACAGGGTTCACCGGGGAGCTGTTTTTT | CASSSGTGFTGELFF
TRBJ1-5 | TRBV18 | . | . | TGTGCCAGCTCACCGGGACATAATAGCAATCAGCCCCAGCATTTT | CASSPGHNSNQPQHF
TRBJ2-1 | TRBV30 | . | . | TGTGCCTGGAGTCAGGGGGGCAATGAGCAGTTCTTC | CAWSQGGNEQFF
TRBJ2-3 | TRBV4-2 | once | TRBD2 | TGTGCCAGCAGCCGGAGACTAGCGGGTAGCACAGATACGCAGTATTTT | CASSRRLAGSTDTQYF
TRBJ2-7 | TRBV5-4 | . | TRBD2 | TGTGCCAGCAGCTTGGCGTCGGCTAGCGGAGCCTACGAGCAGTACTTC | CASSLASASGAYEQYF
TRBJ1-6 | TRBV9 | . | . | TGTGCCAGCAGCGTAGAGGCGGACAGATATAATTCACCCCTCCACTTT | CASSVEADRYNSPLHF
TRBJ2-5 | TRBV6-1 | . | TRBD1 | TGTGCCAGCAGTGAAGAGGTCGGGACAGTTCAAGAGACCCAGTACTTC | CASSEEVGTVQETQYF
TRBJ1-1 | TRBV4-1 | . | . | TGCGCCAGCAGCCACGCGGGGCTCTCTGGTGTCACTGAAGCTTTCTTT | CASSHAGLSGVTEAFF
TRBJ2-7 | TRBV7-2 | . | . | TGTGCCAGCAGCTTAGCGGAAAAACTACCCTACGAGCAGTACTTC | CASSLAEKLPYEQYF
TRBJ1-3 | TRBV5-8 | once | . | TGTGCCAGCAGCTTATTTCTTCTGTCCTCTGGAAACACCATATATTTT | CASSLFLLSSGNTIYF
TRBJ1-2 | TRBV15 | . | TRBD1 | TGTGCCACCAGCAGAGAACAGGGGAGGTTATTGGGATATGGCTACACCTTC | CATSREQGRLLGYGYTF
TRBJ1-4 | TRBV7-7 | . | . | TGTGCTAGCAGCTTGTCGGGGAATTTGGGTGAAAAACTGTTTTTT | CASSLSGNLGEKLFF
TRBJ1-2 | TRBV3-1/TRBV3-2 | . | . | TGTGCCAGCAGCCTTCGTGTTGTTAGTTGGGGCTACACCTTC | CASSLRVVSWGYTF
TRBJ2-7 | TRBV28 | few | TRBD2 | TGTGCCAGCAGTTTAGGGGAAGGAGGGCGGCTAGCGGCGCCCTACGAGCAGTACTTC | CASSLGEGGRLAAPYEQYF
TRBJ1-2 | TRBV6-1 | few | . | TGTGCCAGCAGTGATAAGATAGGAGGCGAGGGAGGCTATGGCTACACCTTC | CASSDKIGGEGGYGYTF
TRBJ2-7 | TRBV7-2 | . | TRBD2 | TGTGCCAGCAGCTTAGGGCGGGAGGCTCCCTACGAGCAGTACTTC | CASSLGREAPYEQYF
TRBJ1-2 | TRBV5-1 | . | . | TGCGCCAGCAGCGAGGGATCGGACTATGGCTACACCTTC | CASSEGSDYGYTF
TRBJ1-1 | TRBV6-2/TRBV6-3 | . | TRBD1 | TGTGCCAGCAGTCCCTGGGACAGAGGGACTGAAGCTTTCTTT | CASSPWDRGTEAFF
TRBJ2-1 | TRBV12-5 | many | . | TGTGCTAGTTCCTTTCTTAATGAGCAGTTCTTC | CASSFLNEQFF
TRBJ1-4 | TRBV6-5 | . | TRBD1 | TGTGCCAGCAGTTTGTGGCAGGGGGCGTCTAATGAAAAACTGTTTTTT | CASSLWQGASNEKLFF
TRBJ1-2 | TRBV28 | . | TRBD1 | TGTGCCAGCAACGACAGGGGGCGCGTTGGCTACACCTTC | CASNDRGRVGYTF
TRBJ2-1 | TRBV29-1 | . | TRBD2 | TGCAGCGTTGAAGGTTGGGGGAGGGAGTTCTTC | CSVEGWGREFF
TRBJ2-2 | TRBV6-2/TRBV6-3 | . | . | TGTGCCAGCAGTTACTCGAGGGCCGGTACCGGGGAGCTGTTTTTT | CASSYSRAGTGELFF
TRBJ2-7 | TRBV7-9 | . | . | TGTGCCAGCAGCTTAGCCGGGACTGCCGAGCAGTACTTC | CASSLAGTAEQYF
TRBJ2-6 | TRBV5-1 | . | . | TGCGCCAGCAGCCCCTACTCTGGGGCCAACGTCCTGACTTTC | CASSPYSGANVLTF
TRBJ1-3 | TRBV27 | . | . | TGTGCCAGCAGTTTTCTCCGGGACATTTCTGGAAACACCATATATTTT | CASSFLRDISGNTIYF
TRBJ1-1 | TRBV19 | once | TRBD1 | TGTGCCAGTAGTACAGTAGAGGGGGCGCGCACTGAAGCTTTCTTT | CASSTVEGARTEAFF
TRBJ2-1 | TRBV9 | . | TRBD2 | TGTGCCAGCAGCGTAGTTTCGGCTAGCGGGAGAACTGAGCAGTTCTTC | CASSVVSASGRTEQFF
TRBJ2-3 | TRBV27 | . | . | TGTGCCAGCAGTTTAAGGGGGGTGGGGGAGGGCCGACAATTCGTAAGCACAGATACGCAGTATTTT | CASSLRGVGEGRQFVSTDTQYF
TRBJ1-6 | TRBV6-5 | . | TRBD1 | TGTGCCAGCACCCGGACAGGGGAGTCACCCCTCCACTTT | CASTRTGESPLHF
TRBJ2-1 | TRBV6-1 | . | . | TGTGCCAGCAGTGAAGCGGGAGACTACAATGAGCAGTTCTTC | CASSEAGDYNEQFF
TRBJ1-6 | TRBV7-9 | . | . | TGTGCCAGCAGCACCAGCGATAGGGGCGCGAGGAATTCACCCCTCCACTTT | CASSTSDRGARNSPLHF
TRBJ2-3 | TRBV27 | . | . | TGTGCCAGCAGTTCCCCAGCGGGTCGGCCAGGAGATACGCAGTATTTT | CASSSPAGRPGDTQYF
TRBJ1-6 | TRBV30 | . | TRBD1 | TGTGCCTGGAGTGGCCGGGACAGGAATTCACCCCTCCACTTT | CAWSGRDRNSPLHF
TRBJ2-3 | TRBV5-1 | . | . | TGCGCCAGCAGCTTAGACTCGCTGAGGACAGATACGCAGTATTTT | CASSLDSLRTDTQYF
TRBJ1-5 | TRBV28 | . | TRBD1 | TGTGCCAGCAAACAAACAGGGGAGGCCAATCAGCCCCAGCATTTT | CASKQTGEANQPQHF
TRBJ1-5 | TRBV25-1 | . | . | TGTGCCAGCAGTGATCCGGGGAGTAGCAATCAGCCCCAGCATTTT | CASSDPGSSNQPQHF
TRBJ2-7 | TRBV18 | few | . | TGTGCCAGCTCACGGAGTGAGGGAAGCGAGCAGTACTTC | CASSRSEGSEQYF
TRBJ2-7 | TRBV6-2/TRBV6-3 | . | . | TGTGCCAGCAGTGACCGGGTACTACGATCCGAGCAGTACTTC | CASSDRVLRSEQYF
TRBJ2-5 | TRBV5-4 | . | TRBD2 | TGTGCCAGCAGCTTGAAGGTAGCCGGGGGGGAGACCCAGTACTTC | CASSLKVAGGETQYF
TRBJ2-7 | TRBV5-4 | . | . | TGTGCCAGCAGCTTTCCGTCCTCCTACGAGCAGTACTTC | CASSFPSSYEQYF
TRBJ1-2 | TRBV28 | . | TRBD1 | TGTGCCAGCAGAACTACAGGGGGCGATATCTATGGCTACACCTTC | CASRTTGGDIYGYTF
TRBJ1-2 | TRBV5-6 | . | . | TGTGCCAGCACCGGATCGGACTTTTATGGCTACACCTTC | CASTGSDFYGYTF
TRBJ2-1 | TRBV4-2 | . | TRBD1 | TGTGCCAGCAGCCAAGACCCGGGACAGGGGATATACAATGAGCAGTTCTTC | CASSQDPGQGIYNEQFF
TRBJ2-3 | TRBV7-2 | . | . | TGTGCCAGCAGCTTTGCAGGGGGCACAGATACGCAGTATTTT | CASSFAGGTDTQYF
TRBJ1-1 | TRBV28 | . | TRBD1 | TGTGCCAGCAGGCCGGGACAGGGGGGCCTGGCTTTCTTT | CASRPGQGGLAFF
TRBJ2-7 | TRBV5-1 | . | . | TGCGCCAGCAGCTTAACAGCCTCCTACGAGCAGTACTTC | CASSLTASYEQYF
TRBJ1-3 | TRBV2 | . | TRBD1 | TGTGCCAGCAGCGCGCCTCGGACAGGGTATTCTGGAAACACCATATATTTT | CASSAPRTGYSGNTIYF
TRBJ1-5 | TRBV5-8 | . | . | TGTGCCAGCAGCTTAGGGGCACGGACCAATCAGCCCCAGCATTTT | CASSLGARTNQPQHF
TRBJ1-2 | TRBV19 | . | . | TGTGCCAGTAGTATGGAATCGGGTTATGGCTACACCTTC | CASSMESGYGYTF
TRBJ1-1 | TRBV7-9 | . | . | TGTGCCAGCAGCCCGAGACTTCTAGCTGAAGCTTTCTTT | CASSPRLLAEAFF
TRBJ1-4 | TRBV29-1 | . | . | TGCAGCGGAAGGGAGAATGAAAAACTGTTTTTT | CSGRENEKLFF
TRBJ1-5 | TRBV20-1 | . | . | TGCAGTGCTAGTATCCCCTCGGGCAATCAGCCCCAGCATTTT | CSASIPSGNQPQHF
TRBJ2-5 | TRBV5-4 | . | . | TGTGCCAGCAGCTTAGATCCGGGGTGGGAGACCCAGTACTTC | CASSLDPGWETQYF
TRBJ2-7 | TRBV6-6 | . | . | TGTGCCAGCAGTTACTCTGGCGGAGGATCCTACGAGCAGTACTTC | CASSYSGGGSYEQYF